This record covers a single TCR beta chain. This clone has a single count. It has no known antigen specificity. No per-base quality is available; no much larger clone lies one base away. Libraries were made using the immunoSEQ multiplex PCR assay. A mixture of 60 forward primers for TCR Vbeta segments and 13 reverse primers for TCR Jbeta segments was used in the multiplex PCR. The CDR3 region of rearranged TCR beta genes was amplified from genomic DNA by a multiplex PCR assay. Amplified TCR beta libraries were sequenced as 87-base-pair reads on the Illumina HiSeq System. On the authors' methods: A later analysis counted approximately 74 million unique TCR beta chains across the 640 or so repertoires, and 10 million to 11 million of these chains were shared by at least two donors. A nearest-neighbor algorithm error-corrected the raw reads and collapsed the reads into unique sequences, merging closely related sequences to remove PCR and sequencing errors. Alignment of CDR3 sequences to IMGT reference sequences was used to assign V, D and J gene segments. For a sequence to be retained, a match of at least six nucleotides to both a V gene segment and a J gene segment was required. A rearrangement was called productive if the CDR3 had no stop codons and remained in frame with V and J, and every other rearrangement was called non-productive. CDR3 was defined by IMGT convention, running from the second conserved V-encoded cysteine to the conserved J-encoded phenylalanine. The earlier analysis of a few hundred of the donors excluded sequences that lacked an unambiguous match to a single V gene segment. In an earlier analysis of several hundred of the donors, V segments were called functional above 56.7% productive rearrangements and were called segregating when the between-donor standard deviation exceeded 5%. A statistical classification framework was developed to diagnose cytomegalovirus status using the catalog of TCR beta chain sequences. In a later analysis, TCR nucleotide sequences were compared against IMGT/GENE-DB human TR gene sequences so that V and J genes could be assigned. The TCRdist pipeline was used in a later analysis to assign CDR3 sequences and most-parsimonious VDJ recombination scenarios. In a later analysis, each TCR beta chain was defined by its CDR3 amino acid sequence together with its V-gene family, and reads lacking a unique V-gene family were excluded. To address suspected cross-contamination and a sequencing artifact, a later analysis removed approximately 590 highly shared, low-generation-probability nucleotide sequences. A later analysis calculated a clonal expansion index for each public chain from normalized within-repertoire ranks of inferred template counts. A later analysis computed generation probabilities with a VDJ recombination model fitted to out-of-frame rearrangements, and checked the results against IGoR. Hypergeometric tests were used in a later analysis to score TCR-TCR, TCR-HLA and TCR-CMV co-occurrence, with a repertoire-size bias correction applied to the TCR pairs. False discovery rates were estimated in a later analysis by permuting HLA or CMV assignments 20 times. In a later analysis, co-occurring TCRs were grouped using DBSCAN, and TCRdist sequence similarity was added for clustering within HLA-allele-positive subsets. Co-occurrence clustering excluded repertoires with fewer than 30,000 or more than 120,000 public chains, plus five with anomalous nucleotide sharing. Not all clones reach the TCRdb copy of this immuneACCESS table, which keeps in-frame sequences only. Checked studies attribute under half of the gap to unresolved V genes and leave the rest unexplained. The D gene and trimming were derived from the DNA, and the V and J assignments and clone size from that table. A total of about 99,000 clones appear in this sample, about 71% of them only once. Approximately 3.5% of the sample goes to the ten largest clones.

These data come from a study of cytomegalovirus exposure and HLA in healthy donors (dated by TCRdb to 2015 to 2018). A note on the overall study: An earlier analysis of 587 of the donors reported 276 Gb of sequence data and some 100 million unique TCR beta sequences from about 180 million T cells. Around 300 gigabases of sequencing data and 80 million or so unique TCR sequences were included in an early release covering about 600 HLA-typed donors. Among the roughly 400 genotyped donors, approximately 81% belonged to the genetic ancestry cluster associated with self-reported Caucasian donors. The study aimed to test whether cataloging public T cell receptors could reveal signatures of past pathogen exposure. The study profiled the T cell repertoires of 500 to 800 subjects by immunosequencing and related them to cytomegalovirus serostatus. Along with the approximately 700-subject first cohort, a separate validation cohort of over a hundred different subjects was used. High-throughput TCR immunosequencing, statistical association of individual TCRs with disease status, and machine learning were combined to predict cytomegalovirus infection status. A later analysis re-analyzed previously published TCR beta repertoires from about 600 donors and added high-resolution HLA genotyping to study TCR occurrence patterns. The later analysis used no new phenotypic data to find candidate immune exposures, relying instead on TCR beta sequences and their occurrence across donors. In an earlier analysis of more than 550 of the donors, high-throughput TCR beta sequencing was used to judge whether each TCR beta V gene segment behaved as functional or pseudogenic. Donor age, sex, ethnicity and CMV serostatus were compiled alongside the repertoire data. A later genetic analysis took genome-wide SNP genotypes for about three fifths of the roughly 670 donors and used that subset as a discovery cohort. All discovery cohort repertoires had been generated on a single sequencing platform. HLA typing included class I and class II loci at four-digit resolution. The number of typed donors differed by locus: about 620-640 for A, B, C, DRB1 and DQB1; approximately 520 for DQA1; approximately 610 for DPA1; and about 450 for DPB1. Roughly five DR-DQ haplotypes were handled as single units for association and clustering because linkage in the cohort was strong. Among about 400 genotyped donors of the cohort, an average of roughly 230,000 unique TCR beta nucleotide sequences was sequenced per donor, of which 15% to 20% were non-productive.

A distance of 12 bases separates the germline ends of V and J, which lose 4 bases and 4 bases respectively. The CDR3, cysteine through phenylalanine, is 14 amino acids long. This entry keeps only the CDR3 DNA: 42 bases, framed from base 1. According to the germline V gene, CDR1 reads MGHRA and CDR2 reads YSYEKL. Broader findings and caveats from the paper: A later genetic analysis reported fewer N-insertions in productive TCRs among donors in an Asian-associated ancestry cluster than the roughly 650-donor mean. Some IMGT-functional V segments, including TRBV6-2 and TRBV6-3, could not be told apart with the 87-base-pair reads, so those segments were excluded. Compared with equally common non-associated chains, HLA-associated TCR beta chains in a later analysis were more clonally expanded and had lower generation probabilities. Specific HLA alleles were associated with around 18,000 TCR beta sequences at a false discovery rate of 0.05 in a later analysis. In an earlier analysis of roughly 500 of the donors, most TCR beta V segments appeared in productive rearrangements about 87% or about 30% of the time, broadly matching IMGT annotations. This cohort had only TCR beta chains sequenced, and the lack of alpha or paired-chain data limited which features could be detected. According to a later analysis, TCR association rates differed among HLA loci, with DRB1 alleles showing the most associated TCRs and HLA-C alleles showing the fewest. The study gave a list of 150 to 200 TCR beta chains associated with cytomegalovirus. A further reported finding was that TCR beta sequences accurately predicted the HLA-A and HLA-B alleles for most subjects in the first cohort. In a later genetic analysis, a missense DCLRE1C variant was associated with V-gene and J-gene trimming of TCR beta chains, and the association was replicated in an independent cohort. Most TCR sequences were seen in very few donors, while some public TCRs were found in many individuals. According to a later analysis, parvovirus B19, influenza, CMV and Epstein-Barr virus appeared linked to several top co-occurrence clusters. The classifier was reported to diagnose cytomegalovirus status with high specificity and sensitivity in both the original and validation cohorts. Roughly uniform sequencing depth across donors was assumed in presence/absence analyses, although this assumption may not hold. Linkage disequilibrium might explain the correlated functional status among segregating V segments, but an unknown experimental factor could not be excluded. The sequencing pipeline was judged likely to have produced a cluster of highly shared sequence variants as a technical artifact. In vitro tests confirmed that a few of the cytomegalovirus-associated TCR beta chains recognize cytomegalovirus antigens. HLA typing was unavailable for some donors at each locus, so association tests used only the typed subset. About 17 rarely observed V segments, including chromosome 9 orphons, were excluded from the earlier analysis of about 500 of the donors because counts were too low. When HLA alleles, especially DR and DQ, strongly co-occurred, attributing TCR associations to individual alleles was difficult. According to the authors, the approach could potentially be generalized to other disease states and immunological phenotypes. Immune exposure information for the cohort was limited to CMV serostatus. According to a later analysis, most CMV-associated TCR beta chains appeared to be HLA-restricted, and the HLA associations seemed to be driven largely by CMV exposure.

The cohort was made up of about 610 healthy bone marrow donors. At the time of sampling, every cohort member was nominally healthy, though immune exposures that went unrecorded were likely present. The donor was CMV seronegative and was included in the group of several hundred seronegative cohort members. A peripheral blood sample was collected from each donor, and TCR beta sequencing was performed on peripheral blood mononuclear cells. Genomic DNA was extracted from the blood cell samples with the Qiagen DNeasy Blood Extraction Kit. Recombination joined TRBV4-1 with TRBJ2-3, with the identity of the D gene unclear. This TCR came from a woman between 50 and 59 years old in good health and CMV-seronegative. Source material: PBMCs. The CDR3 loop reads CASSPPAGPDTQYF. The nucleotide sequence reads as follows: TGCGCCAGCAGCCCCCCCGCAGGCCCAGATACGCAGTATTTT.